One and the same sample provided the 6 T cell receptor beta chains below, sequenced in a study of OX40 agonist ivuxolimab in advanced cancers. Only in-frame clones appear in the TCRdb table, and some are missing; sequencing was by immunoSEQ multiplex PCR. The sample comprises some 68,000 clones, about 89% of which are singletons, and approximately 2.1% rests with the top ten. Specimen: CD4+ or CD8+ T cells sorted from blood, collected in a trial of the OX40 agonist ivuxolimab. The source is an adult with an advanced solid tumor such as melanoma, head and neck, liver or kidney cancer.

The genes are TRBV10-3 and TRBJ2-3; D gene ambiguous. Germline CDR1 reads ENHRY; CDR2 reads SYGVKD. The CDR3 sequence is 11 residues long. Trimming took off 7 bases at V and 5 bases at J, with 7 bases between the two ends. The CDR3 DNA follows: TGTGCCATCAAGAAGGGAGATACGCAGTATTTT. This gives the protein CAIKKGDTQYF.

The chain uses TRBV5-4 and TRBJ2-6; D remains unclear. Germline loops: CDR1 SGHNT, CDR2 YYREEE (reference sequence). This CDR3 is built from 13 residues. V dropped 7 bases and J dropped 2 bases, with 7 bases sitting between them. The DNA for the CDR3 is TGTGCCAGCTACCGGACTGGGGCCAACGTCCTGACTTTC. Translated, it gives CASYRTGANVLTF.

This chain connects TRBV6-1 to TRBJ2-7; tentative D call: TRBD1 (6 bases). Germline V lookup: CDR1 MNHNS, CDR2 SASEGT. Trimming removed 6 bases from V and 5 bases from J, with 14 bases in between. The CDR3 is made up of 13 amino acids. This chain's CDR3 is CASRPRGHNEQYF. CDR3 nucleotides: TGTGCCAGCAGGCCCAGGGGACACAACGAGCAGTACTTC.

The chain is built from TRBV2 and TRBJ2-7; tentatively, D is TRBD1 or TRBD2 (7 bases each). Germline CDR1 reads SNHLY; CDR2 reads FYNNEI. With 7 bases removed from V and 5 bases from J, the gap between germline ends came to 15 bases. This CDR3 region has 13 residues. The CDR3 DNA sequence: TGTGCCAGCAACATACAGGGGAGGGACGAGCAGTACTTC. This translates into CASNIQGRDEQYF.

This rearrangement joins TRBV19 to TRBJ2-2; 7 nucleotides line up with TRBD1. The junction had 16 bases not matched to a gene; V was cut back by 5 bases and J by 7 bases. The germline V gene encodes CDR1 LNHDA and CDR2 SQIVND (reference sequence). CDR3 size: 17 residues. The CDR3 coding sequence is TGTGCCAGTAGTGAGGCTATGGGTGCAGGGGGTGTCGGGGAGCTGTTTTTT. Translating it yields CASSEAMGAGGVGELFF.

The gene calls are TRBV10-3 and TRBJ2-7; perhaps D is TRBD1 or TRBD2 (5 bases each). The V end was cut by 2 bases, the J end by 2 bases, with 16 bases between. The germline CDR1 and CDR2 sequences are ENHRY and SYGVKD. The CDR3 totals 16 residues. CDR3 DNA sequence: TGTGCCATCAGTGAGGGGGCCCAGGGAGTCGCCTACGAGCAGTACTTC. It is translated as CAISEGAQGVAYEQYF.